This T cell receptor beta chain was sequenced for a study of blood T cell repertoires in COVID-19. Study summary: The origin of the acute and convalescent COVID-19 samples was the United States, Italy and Spain. T cells, B-cell-depleted T cells, or PBMCs supplied cDNA or gDNA.

J lost 7 bases, V lost 6 bases, and 5 bases had no gene match. In germline, CDR1 is LGHDT, CDR2 YNNKEL (reference sequence). The length of the CDR3 is 15 residues. Authors' data handling: Amplification with reference gene primers provided the estimates of nucleated cell counts. Repertoires were generated with immunoSEQ multiplex PCR, while TCRdb's copy carries only in-frame clones and drops some. That table furnishes V, J and clone size, whereas the DNA furnished D and trimming. This sample carries under 70,000 clones, 90% to 95% of them seen once, and the ten largest clones take approximately 7.6%. The source of this sequence is a woman in her fifties or sixties with active or convalescent COVID-19. The sequencing sample was made of peripheral blood. The chain has TRBV3-1 (or the pseudogene TRBV3-2) and TRBJ1-6, with 11 bases fitting TRBD1. DNA for the CDR3: TGTGCCAGCAGGGGGGGGACAGGGGGAAATTCACCCCTCCACTTT. This translates into CASRGGTGGNSPLHF.